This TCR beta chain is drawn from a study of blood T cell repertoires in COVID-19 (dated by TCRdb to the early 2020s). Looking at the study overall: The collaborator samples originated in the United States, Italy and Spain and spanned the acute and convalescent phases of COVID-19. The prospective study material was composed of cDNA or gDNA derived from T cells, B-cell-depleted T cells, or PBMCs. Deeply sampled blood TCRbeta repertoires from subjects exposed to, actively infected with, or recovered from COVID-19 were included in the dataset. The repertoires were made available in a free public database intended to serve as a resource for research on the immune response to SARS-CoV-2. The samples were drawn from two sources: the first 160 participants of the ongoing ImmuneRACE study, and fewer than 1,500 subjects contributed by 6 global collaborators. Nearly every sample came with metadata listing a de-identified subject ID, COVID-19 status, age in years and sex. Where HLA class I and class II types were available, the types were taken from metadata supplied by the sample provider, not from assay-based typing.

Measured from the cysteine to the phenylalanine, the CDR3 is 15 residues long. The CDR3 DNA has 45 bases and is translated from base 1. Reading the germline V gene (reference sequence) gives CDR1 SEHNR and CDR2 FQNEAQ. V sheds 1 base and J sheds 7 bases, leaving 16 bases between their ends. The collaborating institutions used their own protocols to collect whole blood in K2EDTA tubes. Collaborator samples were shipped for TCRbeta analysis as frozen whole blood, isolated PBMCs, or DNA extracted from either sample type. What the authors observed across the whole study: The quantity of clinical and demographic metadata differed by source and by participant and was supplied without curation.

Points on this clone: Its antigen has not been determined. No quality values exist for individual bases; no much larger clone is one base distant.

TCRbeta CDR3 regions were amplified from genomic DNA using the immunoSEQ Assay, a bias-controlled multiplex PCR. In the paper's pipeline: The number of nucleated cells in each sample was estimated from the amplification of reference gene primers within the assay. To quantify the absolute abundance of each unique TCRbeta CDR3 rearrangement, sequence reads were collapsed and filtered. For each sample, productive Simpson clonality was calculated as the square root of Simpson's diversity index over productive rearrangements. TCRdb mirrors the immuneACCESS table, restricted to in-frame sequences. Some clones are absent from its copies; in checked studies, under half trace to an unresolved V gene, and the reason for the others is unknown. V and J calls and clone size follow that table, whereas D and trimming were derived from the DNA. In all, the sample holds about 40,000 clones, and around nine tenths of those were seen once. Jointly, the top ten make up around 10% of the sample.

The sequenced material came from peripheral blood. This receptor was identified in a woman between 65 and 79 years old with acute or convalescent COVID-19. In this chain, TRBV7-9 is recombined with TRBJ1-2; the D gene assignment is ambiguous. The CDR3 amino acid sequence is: CASSLGLDGEVGYTF. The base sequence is TGTGCCAGCAGCTTAGGTCTGGACGGGGAAGTTGGCTACACCTTC.